This T cell receptor (beta chain) was sequenced during a study of type 1 regulatory T cells. Findings and caveats of the study: Type 1 regulatory T cells had a more restricted TCR repertoire than non-type 1 regulatory T cells.

TCRdb fed the reads into MiXCR, producing one record per CDR3 protein. The sample yields more than 50,000 distinct CDR3 sequences, less than 70% seen once. V was cut by 1 base and J by 7 bases, with 11 bases left in between. CDR1 is SGHRS, CDR2 YFSETQ, per germline. This CDR3 comprises 13 residues. Turning to this clonotype: The antigen is undetermined.

Sample: cultured non-Tr1 T cells, either the whole culture or a sorted T cell fraction (not recorded which). The clonotype originates from a human donor in good health. The rearrangement joins TRBV5-1 to TRBJ1-1; D may be TRBD1 (5 bases). CDR3 residues: CASSLRGDNEAFF. The CDR3 nucleotides read TGCGCCAGCAGCTTGAGGGGTGACAATGAAGCTTTCTTT.